The rows below give T cell receptor beta chains drawn from one sample of a study of blood T cells in healthy people across ages. TCRdb re-derived calls from the 5' RACE reads in MiXCR, one entry per CDR3 protein. The sample carries around 850,000 distinct CDR3 sequences, about 34% recorded once. What was sequenced was blood. These receptors all stem from a man younger than 35 in good health. CDR3s include the opening cysteine and the closing phenylalanine or tryptophan. The order of the fields is CDR3 length, J gene, clone size, D gene, V gene, CDR3 DNA, CDR3 protein. A D gene is named only where the DNA matches it firmly. Size tells how often a clone was seen (once, few, many) or the class of an expanded clone, and some rows leave it out.

CDR3 length: 16; J gene: TRBJ2-1; clone size: NA; D gene: TRBD1; V gene: TRBV3-1; CDR3 DNA: TGTGCCAGCAGCCAAGACTCCTGGGACAGCCAAGAGACCCAGTTCTTC; CDR3 protein: CASSQDSWDSQETQFF
CDR3 length: 16; J gene: TRBJ2-2; clone size: few; D gene: TRBD1; V gene: TRBV5-8; CDR3 DNA: TGTGCCAGCAGCCTCCTAGGGACAGACCTCACCGGGGAGCTGTTTTTT; CDR3 protein: CASSLLGTDLTGELFF
CDR3 length: 14; J gene: TRBJ1-1; clone size: once; D gene: NA; V gene: TRBV6-2/TRBV6-3; CDR3 DNA: TGTGCCAGCAGCGATGGGCCCTTTTACACTGAAACTTTCTTT; CDR3 protein: CASSDGPFYTETFF
CDR3 length: 12; J gene: TRBJ1-5; clone size: NA; D gene: TRBD1; V gene: TRBV10-3; CDR3 DNA: TGTGCCACACAGGGGGACAATCAGCCCCAGCATTTT; CDR3 protein: CATQGDNQPQHF
CDR3 length: 14; J gene: TRBJ2-3; clone size: NA; D gene: TRBD1; V gene: TRBV6-5; CDR3 DNA: TGTGCCAGCAAGGGACAGGGATACACAGATACGCAGTATTTT; CDR3 protein: CASKGQGYTDTQYF
CDR3 length: 16; J gene: TRBJ1-2; clone size: few; D gene: NA; V gene: TRBV6-1; CDR3 DNA: TGTGCCAGCAGTGAGGGTCGTCAGGGTTTGGACTATGGCTACACCTTC; CDR3 protein: CASSEGRQGLDYGYTF
CDR3 length: 12; J gene: TRBJ2-1; clone size: few; D gene: TRBD1; V gene: TRBV12-3/TRBV12-4; CDR3 DNA: TGTGCCAGCAGAGAACACGGACAGGGAGAGTTCTTC; CDR3 protein: CASREHGQGEFF
CDR3 length: 15; J gene: TRBJ2-1; clone size: many; D gene: TRBD1; V gene: TRBV6-2/TRBV6-3; CDR3 DNA: TGTGCCAGCAGTCCGGACAGGAACTCCTACAATGAGCAGTTCTTC; CDR3 protein: CASSPDRNSYNEQFF
CDR3 length: 13; J gene: TRBJ2-7; clone size: NA; D gene: NA; V gene: TRBV29-1; CDR3 DNA: TGCAGCGTTTCAGGGTTAAGCTCCTACGAGCAGTACTTC; CDR3 protein: CSVSGLSSYEQYF
CDR3 length: 15; J gene: TRBJ2-3; clone size: NA; D gene: TRBD2; V gene: TRBV12-5; CDR3 DNA: TGTGCTAGTGACTCACTAGCGGACTATGGAGATACGCAGTATTTT; CDR3 protein: CASDSLADYGDTQYF
CDR3 length: 13; J gene: TRBJ2-7; clone size: many; D gene: TRBD1; V gene: TRBV4-3; CDR3 DNA: TGCGCCAGCAGCCAGACAGGGACCCACGAGCAGTACTTC; CDR3 protein: CASSQTGTHEQYF
CDR3 length: 13; J gene: TRBJ2-7; clone size: few; D gene: NA; V gene: TRBV6-2/TRBV6-3; CDR3 DNA: TGTGCCAGCGAATCGGGACAATCCTACGAGCAGTACTTC; CDR3 protein: CASESGQSYEQYF
CDR3 length: 12; J gene: TRBJ2-7; clone size: NA; D gene: NA; V gene: TRBV7-2; CDR3 DNA: TGTGTCAGCAGCCGCGCATGGGATCCCCAGTACTTC; CDR3 protein: CVSSRAWDPQYF
CDR3 length: 12; J gene: TRBJ2-1; clone size: once; D gene: NA; V gene: TRBV7-8; CDR3 DNA: TGTGCCAGCAGCTTAGGGGGCCAGGGGCAGTTCTTC; CDR3 protein: CASSLGGQGQFF
CDR3 length: 13; J gene: TRBJ2-1; clone size: few; D gene: NA; V gene: TRBV20-1; CDR3 DNA: TGCAGTGCAGGGGGGAGAGCCTACAATGAGCAGTTCTTC; CDR3 protein: CSAGGRAYNEQFF
CDR3 length: 16; J gene: TRBJ2-6; clone size: NA; D gene: NA; V gene: TRBV7-2; CDR3 DNA: TGTGCCAGCAGCCCTATAGGGGACTCTGGGGCCAACGTCCTGACTTTC; CDR3 protein: CASSPIGDSGANVLTF
CDR3 length: 14; J gene: TRBJ1-6; clone size: NA; D gene: TRBD1; V gene: TRBV9; CDR3 DNA: TGTGCCAGCAGCGTAGGACAGGGGGATTCACCCCTCCACTTT; CDR3 protein: CASSVGQGDSPLHF
CDR3 length: 13; J gene: TRBJ2-3; clone size: NA; D gene: TRBD1; V gene: TRBV10-3; CDR3 DNA: TGTGCCAACGCCGGACAGGGGGGAGATACGCAGTATTTT; CDR3 protein: CANAGQGGDTQYF
CDR3 length: 15; J gene: TRBJ2-3; clone size: NA; D gene: NA; V gene: TRBV11-3; CDR3 DNA: TGTGCCAGCAGCTCAAGTGAGGGAACCACAGATACGCAGTATTTT; CDR3 protein: CASSSSEGTTDTQYF
CDR3 length: 15; J gene: TRBJ1-3; clone size: NA; D gene: NA; V gene: TRBV12-3/TRBV12-4; CDR3 DNA: TGTGCCAGCAGTCCGGGACCCAGGCCTGGAAACACCATATATTTT; CDR3 protein: CASSPGPRPGNTIYF
CDR3 length: 15; J gene: TRBJ2-3; clone size: few; D gene: NA; V gene: TRBV7-2; CDR3 DNA: TGTGCCAGCAGCTCCAATGGCCCCGTAAGAGATACGCAGTATTTT; CDR3 protein: CASSSNGPVRDTQYF
CDR3 length: 14; J gene: TRBJ2-2; clone size: NA; D gene: NA; V gene: TRBV7-9; CDR3 DNA: TGTGCCAGCAGCATTCCCCAAAGGACCGGGGAGCTGTTTTTT; CDR3 protein: CASSIPQRTGELFF
CDR3 length: 12; J gene: TRBJ1-2; clone size: NA; D gene: NA; V gene: TRBV12-3/TRBV12-4; CDR3 DNA: TGTGCCAGCGCGATCAGGTCCTATGGCTACACCTTC; CDR3 protein: CASAIRSYGYTF
CDR3 length: 13; J gene: TRBJ2-5; clone size: NA; D gene: NA; V gene: TRBV7-2; CDR3 DNA: TGTGCCAGCAGCTTAGTAGTAGGCGGGACCCAGTACTTC; CDR3 protein: CASSLVVGGTQYF
CDR3 length: 15; J gene: TRBJ2-5; clone size: few; D gene: NA; V gene: TRBV2; CDR3 DNA: TGTGCCAGCAGGGAATTTAGAATGAACCAAGAGACCCAGTACTTC; CDR3 protein: CASREFRMNQETQYF
CDR3 length: 16; J gene: TRBJ1-5; clone size: NA; D gene: NA; V gene: TRBV4-3; CDR3 DNA: TGCGCCAGCAGCCAAGATTTGGGGGGATACAATCAGCCCCAGCATTTT; CDR3 protein: CASSQDLGGYNQPQHF
CDR3 length: 19; J gene: TRBJ1-1; clone size: NA; D gene: NA; V gene: TRBV21-1; CDR3 DNA: TGTGCCAGCAGCAAAAGCAGCACCGGGACAGGGGGTTTGAACACTGAAGCTTTCTTT; CDR3 protein: CASSKSSTGTGGLNTEAFF
CDR3 length: 14; J gene: TRBJ1-4; clone size: NA; D gene: NA; V gene: TRBV4-1; CDR3 DNA: TGCGCCAGCAGCCTCAGGGTGGTTAATGAAAAACTGTTTTTT; CDR3 protein: CASSLRVVNEKLFF
CDR3 length: 15; J gene: TRBJ2-3; clone size: NA; D gene: NA; V gene: TRBV19; CDR3 DNA: TGTGCCAGTAGTTTGCAGGACTTGGACACAGATACGCAGTATTTT; CDR3 protein: CASSLQDLDTDTQYF
CDR3 length: 16; J gene: TRBJ2-3; clone size: few; D gene: NA; V gene: TRBV4-3; CDR3 DNA: TGCGCCAGCAGCCAAGAACTGTGGTCAAGCACAGATACGCAGTATTTT; CDR3 protein: CASSQELWSSTDTQYF
CDR3 length: 12; J gene: TRBJ2-3; clone size: many; D gene: NA; V gene: TRBV29-1; CDR3 DNA: TGCAGCGTTGAGCGTTCCACAGATACGCAGTATTTT; CDR3 protein: CSVERSTDTQYF
CDR3 length: 16; J gene: TRBJ2-3; clone size: few; D gene: NA; V gene: TRBV9; CDR3 DNA: TGTGCCAGCAGCCCGCGAGGTTGGGGGGACACAGATACGCAGTATTTT; CDR3 protein: CASSPRGWGDTDTQYF
CDR3 length: 13; J gene: TRBJ1-4; clone size: few; D gene: NA; V gene: TRBV7-2; CDR3 DNA: TGTGCCAGCAGCCACCCCCCGGGGGAAAAACTGTTTTTT; CDR3 protein: CASSHPPGEKLFF
CDR3 length: 18; J gene: TRBJ2-3; clone size: NA; D gene: TRBD1; V gene: TRBV7-2; CDR3 DNA: TGTGCCAGCAGCTCCGTACCAGGGGGCGAGTTTTCGGAAGATACGCAGTATTTT; CDR3 protein: CASSSVPGGEFSEDTQYF
CDR3 length: 14; J gene: TRBJ1-5; clone size: NA; D gene: NA; V gene: TRBV15; CDR3 DNA: TGTGCCACCAGCAGAGGGGGGGGGAATCAGCCCCAGCATTTT; CDR3 protein: CATSRGGGNQPQHF
CDR3 length: 17; J gene: TRBJ1-2; clone size: NA; D gene: TRBD1; V gene: TRBV7-6; CDR3 DNA: TGTGCCTGCAGCTCCCGTCTCACAGGGGCCCTGGACTATGGCTACACCTTC; CDR3 protein: CACSSRLTGALDYGYTF
CDR3 length: 15; J gene: TRBJ2-5; clone size: few; D gene: NA; V gene: TRBV25-1; CDR3 DNA: TGTGCCAGCAGTGAACATGGAACAGCACAAGAGACCCAGTACTTC; CDR3 protein: CASSEHGTAQETQYF
CDR3 length: 14; J gene: TRBJ1-2; clone size: few; D gene: TRBD1; V gene: TRBV6-5; CDR3 DNA: TGTGCCAGCAGAGACCCGGGACAGGGATATGGCTACACCTTC; CDR3 protein: CASRDPGQGYGYTF
CDR3 length: 16; J gene: TRBJ1-1; clone size: once; D gene: NA; V gene: TRBV6-5; CDR3 DNA: TGTGCCAGCAGGAAAGGCCCCTTGGAGATGGTCACTGAAGCTTTCTTT; CDR3 protein: CASRKGPLEMVTEAFF
CDR3 length: 15; J gene: TRBJ1-1; clone size: many; D gene: TRBD1; V gene: TRBV20-1; CDR3 DNA: TGCAGTGCTAGCCCAAACAGGGGCGTTGGTACTGAAGCTTTCTTT; CDR3 protein: CSASPNRGVGTEAFF
CDR3 length: 14; J gene: TRBJ1-1; clone size: NA; D gene: TRBD1; V gene: TRBV20-1; CDR3 DNA: TGCAGTGCTATGGGGGACAGGGGGCCAACTGAAGCTTTCTTT; CDR3 protein: CSAMGDRGPTEAFF
CDR3 length: 17; J gene: TRBJ2-6; clone size: many; D gene: TRBD1; V gene: TRBV25-1; CDR3 DNA: TGTGCCAGCAGTGAGAGACAGGGGGCGCACGGGGCCAACGTCCTGACTTTC; CDR3 protein: CASSERQGAHGANVLTF
CDR3 length: 15; J gene: TRBJ1-3; clone size: NA; D gene: NA; V gene: TRBV4-1; CDR3 DNA: TGCGCCAGCAGCCAGGGGGGGTTCTCTGGAAACACCATATATTTT; CDR3 protein: CASSQGGFSGNTIYF
CDR3 length: 16; J gene: TRBJ2-3; clone size: few; D gene: TRBD1; V gene: TRBV13; CDR3 DNA: TGTGCCAGCAGCTTCTTGACAGGGGGTCGCACAGATACGCAGTATTTT; CDR3 protein: CASSFLTGGRTDTQYF
CDR3 length: 14; J gene: TRBJ1-2; clone size: few; D gene: TRBD1; V gene: TRBV15; CDR3 DNA: TGTGCCACCAGCGGGGGACAGTCCTTCGGTAATTACACCTTC; CDR3 protein: CATSGGQSFGNYTF
CDR3 length: 14; J gene: TRBJ1-2; clone size: NA; D gene: TRBD1; V gene: TRBV5-1; CDR3 DNA: TGCGCCAGCAGCTCTGGACAGGGGACGGGGGGCTACACCTTC; CDR3 protein: CASSSGQGTGGYTF